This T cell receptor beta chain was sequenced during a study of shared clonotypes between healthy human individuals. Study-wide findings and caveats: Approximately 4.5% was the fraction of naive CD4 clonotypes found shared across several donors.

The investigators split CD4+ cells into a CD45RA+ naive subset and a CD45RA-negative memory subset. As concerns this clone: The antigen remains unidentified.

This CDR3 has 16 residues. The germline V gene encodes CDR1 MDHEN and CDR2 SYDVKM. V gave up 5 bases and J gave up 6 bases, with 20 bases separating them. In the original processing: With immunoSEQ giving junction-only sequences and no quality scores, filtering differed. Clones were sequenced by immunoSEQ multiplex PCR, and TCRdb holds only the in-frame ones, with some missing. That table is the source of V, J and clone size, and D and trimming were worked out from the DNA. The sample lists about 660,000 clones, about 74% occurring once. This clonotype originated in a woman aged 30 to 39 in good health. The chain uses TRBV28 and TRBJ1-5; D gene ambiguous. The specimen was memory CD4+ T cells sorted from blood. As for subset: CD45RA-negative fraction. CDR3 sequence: CASSRRPRGIRQPQHF. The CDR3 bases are TGTGCCAGCAGTCGTCGGCCGCGGGGAATTCGTCAGCCCCAGCATTTT.